Listed below are T cell receptor beta chains from one sample, sequenced in a study of cytomegalovirus exposure and HLA in healthy donors. The table came from immunoSEQ multiplex PCR; TCRdb's copy has only in-frame clones and leaves some out. The sample contains nearly 200,000 clones, 75% to 90% of which appear only once. The sequenced sample was PBMCs. These receptors originate from a man under 40 in good health and CMV-seronegative. Both conserved end residues are part of each CDR3. The D gene is left open where the match is weak. Where a row states a size, it is once, few, many or the class of an expanded clone; other rows omit it.

j_gene: TRBJ1-1
d_gene: .
v_gene: TRBV4-1
abundance: .
CDR3aa: CASSQESWGAEAFF
CDR3nt: TGCGCCAGCAGCCAAGAATCTTGGGGCGCTGAAGCTTTCTTT

j_gene: TRBJ2-3
d_gene: TRBD1
v_gene: TRBV6-1
abundance: .
CDR3aa: CASSEPQGVPDTQYF
CDR3nt: TGTGCCAGCAGTGAACCACAGGGGGTCCCAGATACGCAGTATTTT

j_gene: TRBJ2-3
d_gene: .
v_gene: TRBV11-2
abundance: .
CDR3aa: CASSQRWVSAGGTDTQYF
CDR3nt: TGTGCCAGCAGTCAAAGATGGGTTAGCGCCGGGGGCACAGATACGCAGTATTTT

j_gene: TRBJ2-7
d_gene: .
v_gene: TRBV28
abundance: .
CDR3aa: CASSLNPFQGTYEQYF
CDR3nt: TGTGCCAGCAGTTTAAATCCGTTCCAGGGGACCTACGAGCAGTACTTC

j_gene: TRBJ2-2
d_gene: TRBD2
v_gene: TRBV28
abundance: .
CDR3aa: CAIRSGAHTGELFF
CDR3nt: TGTGCCATTCGTAGCGGGGCGCACACCGGGGAGCTGTTTTTT

j_gene: TRBJ1-2
d_gene: TRBD1
v_gene: TRBV28
abundance: .
CDR3aa: CASIPQTGAVYGYTF
CDR3nt: TGTGCCAGCATTCCACAAACAGGGGCCGTCTATGGCTACACCTTC

j_gene: TRBJ1-6
d_gene: TRBD1
v_gene: TRBV2
abundance: .
CDR3aa: CASRGDRDYNSPLHF
CDR3nt: TGTGCCAGCAGGGGGGACAGGGATTATAATTCACCCCTCCACTTT

j_gene: TRBJ2-7
d_gene: .
v_gene: TRBV6-5
abundance: few
CDR3aa: CASSYSAGATGEQYF
CDR3nt: TGTGCCAGCAGTTACTCAGCAGGGGCGACGGGCGAGCAGTACTTC

j_gene: TRBJ2-3
d_gene: TRBD1
v_gene: TRBV12-5
abundance: .
CDR3aa: CASGPGTGIDTQYF
CDR3nt: TGTGCTAGTGGTCCGGGGACAGGGATAGATACGCAGTATTTT

j_gene: TRBJ2-3
d_gene: .
v_gene: TRBV7-2
abundance: .
CDR3aa: CASSLSAGITSTDTQYF
CDR3nt: TGTGCCAGCAGCTTATCAGCGGGCATTACTAGCACAGATACGCAGTATTTT

j_gene: TRBJ1-6
d_gene: TRBD1
v_gene: TRBV5-1
abundance: .
CDR3aa: CASSQGTGGASYGSPLHF
CDR3nt: TGCGCCAGCAGCCAAGGGACAGGGGGCGCGTCATATGGTTCACCCCTCCACTTT

j_gene: TRBJ2-7
d_gene: TRBD1
v_gene: TRBV5-4
abundance: .
CDR3aa: CASSLGQGVGEQYF
CDR3nt: TGTGCCAGCAGCTTGGGACAGGGGGTAGGCGAGCAGTACTTC

j_gene: TRBJ2-5
d_gene: TRBD1
v_gene: TRBV30
abundance: once
CDR3aa: CAWSSNRGETQYF
CDR3nt: TGTGCCTGGAGTTCGAACAGGGGGGAGACCCAGTACTTC

j_gene: TRBJ1-2
d_gene: .
v_gene: TRBV28
abundance: .
CDR3aa: CASSEQVYPHGYTF
CDR3nt: TGTGCCAGCAGTGAACAGGTTTACCCCCATGGCTACACCTTC

j_gene: TRBJ2-3
d_gene: TRBD1
v_gene: TRBV6-1
abundance: .
CDR3aa: CASGDRTDTQYF
CDR3nt: TGTGCCAGCGGGGACAGGACAGATACGCAGTATTTT

j_gene: TRBJ1-4
d_gene: .
v_gene: TRBV28
abundance: .
CDR3aa: CASITGGTTTNEKLFF
CDR3nt: TGTGCCAGCATCACTGGGGGCACTACAACTAATGAAAAACTGTTTTTT

j_gene: TRBJ2-7
d_gene: TRBD2
v_gene: TRBV28
abundance: few
CDR3aa: CASSFRTRLAGDEQYF
CDR3nt: TGTGCCAGCAGTTTCCGCACCCGACTAGCGGGAGACGAGCAGTACTTC

j_gene: TRBJ2-6
d_gene: .
v_gene: TRBV6-5
abundance: .
CDR3aa: CASSYATLSGANVLTF
CDR3nt: TGTGCCAGCAGTTACGCAACTCTATCCGGGGCCAACGTCCTGACTTTC

j_gene: TRBJ2-4
d_gene: TRBD1
v_gene: TRBV7-7
abundance: once
CDR3aa: CASSSLNRDRGGLAKNIQYF
CDR3nt: TGTGCTAGCAGCTCACTTAATAGGGACAGGGGGGGTCTAGCCAAAAACATTCAGTACTTC

j_gene: TRBJ2-1
d_gene: .
v_gene: TRBV7-8
abundance: once
CDR3aa: CASQQGLGSNEQFF
CDR3nt: TGTGCCAGCCAACAGGGTCTAGGGTCCAATGAGCAGTTCTTC

j_gene: TRBJ2-2
d_gene: .
v_gene: TRBV18
abundance: .
CDR3aa: CASSTQGNAGELFF
CDR3nt: TGTGCCAGCTCAACCCAGGGGAATGCCGGGGAGCTGTTTTTT

j_gene: TRBJ2-3
d_gene: TRBD2
v_gene: TRBV28
abundance: .
CDR3aa: CASRTRDSDTQYF
CDR3nt: TGTGCCAGCCGGACTAGGGACTCAGATACGCAGTATTTT

j_gene: TRBJ1-4
d_gene: TRBD1
v_gene: TRBV2
abundance: .
CDR3aa: CASGRQGNEKLFF
CDR3nt: TGTGCCAGCGGCAGACAGGGAAATGAAAAACTGTTTTTT

j_gene: TRBJ1-5
d_gene: .
v_gene: TRBV5-1
abundance: .
CDR3aa: CASSPSLGNQPQHF
CDR3nt: TGCGCCAGCAGCCCCAGTCTAGGTAATCAGCCCCAGCATTTT

j_gene: TRBJ1-5
d_gene: .
v_gene: TRBV2
abundance: .
CDR3aa: CASSDRGSGNQPQHF
CDR3nt: TGTGCCAGCAGTGACAGGGGTTCGGGCAATCAGCCCCAGCATTTT

j_gene: TRBJ2-7
d_gene: .
v_gene: TRBV4-2
abundance: .
CDR3aa: CASSRYRTISYEQYF
CDR3nt: TGTGCCAGCAGCCGCTACAGGACCATCTCCTACGAGCAGTACTTC

j_gene: TRBJ2-7
d_gene: TRBD2
v_gene: TRBV9
abundance: .
CDR3aa: CASSVGGGPPYEQYF
CDR3nt: TGTGCCAGCAGCGTAGGCGGGGGGCCCCCCTACGAGCAGTACTTC

j_gene: TRBJ2-4
d_gene: TRBD1
v_gene: TRBV19
abundance: .
CDR3aa: CASSRGTGGRRFVF
CDR3nt: TGTGCCAGTAGTAGGGGGACAGGGGGCCGGCGATTTGTTTTC

j_gene: TRBJ1-2
d_gene: .
v_gene: TRBV19
abundance: .
CDR3aa: CASSPQGYGYTF
CDR3nt: TGTGCCAGTAGTCCACAGGGTTATGGCTACACCTTC

j_gene: TRBJ2-7
d_gene: TRBD1
v_gene: TRBV2
abundance: .
CDR3aa: CATLGQGYEQYF
CDR3nt: TGTGCCACCCTCGGACAGGGCTACGAGCAGTACTTC

j_gene: TRBJ1-1
d_gene: TRBD1
v_gene: TRBV19
abundance: .
CDR3aa: CASSIAHRDRGLRAEAFF
CDR3nt: TGTGCCAGTAGTATAGCCCACCGGGACAGGGGGCTGAGGGCTGAAGCTTTCTTT

j_gene: TRBJ2-7
d_gene: .
v_gene: TRBV28
abundance: .
CDR3aa: CASSLWVREGNEQYF
CDR3nt: TGTGCCAGCAGTTTATGGGTCAGGGAAGGGAACGAGCAGTACTTC

j_gene: TRBJ2-5
d_gene: TRBD2
v_gene: TRBV11-2
abundance: .
CDR3aa: CASSSFLAGQETQYF
CDR3nt: TGTGCCAGCAGCTCGTTCCTAGCGGGGCAAGAGACCCAGTACTTC

j_gene: TRBJ1-5
d_gene: .
v_gene: TRBV5-4
abundance: .
CDR3aa: CASSADNQPQHF
CDR3nt: TGTGCCAGCAGCGCAGATAATCAGCCCCAGCATTTT

j_gene: TRBJ2-7
d_gene: .
v_gene: TRBV5-1
abundance: .
CDR3aa: CASSFDSQNYEQYF
CDR3nt: TGCGCCAGCAGTTTCGACAGTCAGAATTACGAGCAGTACTTC

j_gene: TRBJ2-7
d_gene: .
v_gene: TRBV15
abundance: .
CDR3aa: CATSRSHYEQYF
CDR3nt: TGTGCCACCAGCAGATCCCACTACGAGCAGTACTTC

j_gene: TRBJ1-1
d_gene: .
v_gene: TRBV6-5
abundance: .
CDR3aa: CASSQGMQAVTEAFF
CDR3nt: TGTGCCAGCAGTCAGGGGATGCAGGCCGTCACTGAAGCTTTCTTT

j_gene: TRBJ2-3
d_gene: .
v_gene: TRBV4-1
abundance: .
CDR3aa: CASSQGLKGTDTQYF
CDR3nt: TGCGCCAGCAGCCAAGGCCTAAAAGGCACAGATACGCAGTATTTT

j_gene: TRBJ2-3
d_gene: .
v_gene: TRBV6-1
abundance: .
CDR3aa: CASSEVGGTDTQYF
CDR3nt: TGTGCCAGCAGTGAGGTAGGGGGCACAGATACGCAGTATTTT

j_gene: TRBJ1-2
d_gene: .
v_gene: TRBV4-3
abundance: .
CDR3aa: CASSQGALYGYTF
CDR3nt: TGCGCCAGCAGCCAAGGGGCTTTATATGGCTACACCTTC

j_gene: TRBJ2-7
d_gene: .
v_gene: TRBV15
abundance: .
CDR3aa: CATSRALSPGDYEQYF
CDR3nt: TGTGCCACCAGCAGAGCTCTTAGTCCAGGGGACTACGAGCAGTACTTC

j_gene: TRBJ1-4
d_gene: TRBD1
v_gene: TRBV4-2
abundance: once
CDR3aa: CASSPPGTEKNEKLFF
CDR3nt: TGTGCCAGCAGCCCCCCTGGGACAGAAAAGAATGAAAAACTGTTTTTT

j_gene: TRBJ1-5
d_gene: TRBD1
v_gene: TRBV7-9
abundance: .
CDR3aa: CASSPTGQGNQPQHF
CDR3nt: TGTGCCAGCAGCCCTACGGGACAGGGGAATCAGCCCCAGCATTTT

j_gene: TRBJ2-7
d_gene: .
v_gene: TRBV29-1
abundance: .
CDR3aa: CSVLLAVTYEQYF
CDR3nt: TGCAGCGTTCTATTGGCGGTCACCTACGAGCAGTACTTC

j_gene: TRBJ2-7
d_gene: TRBD1
v_gene: TRBV28
abundance: .
CDR3aa: CASSLPDRGEQYF
CDR3nt: TGTGCCAGCAGTTTACCGGACAGGGGCGAGCAGTACTTC